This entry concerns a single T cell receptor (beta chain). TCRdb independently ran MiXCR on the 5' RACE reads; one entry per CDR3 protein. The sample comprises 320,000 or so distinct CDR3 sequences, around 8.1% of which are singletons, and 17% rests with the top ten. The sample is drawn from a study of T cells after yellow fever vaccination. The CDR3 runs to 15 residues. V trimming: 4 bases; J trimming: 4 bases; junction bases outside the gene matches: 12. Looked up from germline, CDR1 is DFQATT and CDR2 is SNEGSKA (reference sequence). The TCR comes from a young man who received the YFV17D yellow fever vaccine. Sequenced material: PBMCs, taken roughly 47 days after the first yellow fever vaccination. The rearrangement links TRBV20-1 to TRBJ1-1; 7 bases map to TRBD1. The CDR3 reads CSAKDRSRVITEAFF. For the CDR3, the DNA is TGCAGTGCTAAGGACAGGTCGAGGGTGATCACTGAAGCTTTCTTT.